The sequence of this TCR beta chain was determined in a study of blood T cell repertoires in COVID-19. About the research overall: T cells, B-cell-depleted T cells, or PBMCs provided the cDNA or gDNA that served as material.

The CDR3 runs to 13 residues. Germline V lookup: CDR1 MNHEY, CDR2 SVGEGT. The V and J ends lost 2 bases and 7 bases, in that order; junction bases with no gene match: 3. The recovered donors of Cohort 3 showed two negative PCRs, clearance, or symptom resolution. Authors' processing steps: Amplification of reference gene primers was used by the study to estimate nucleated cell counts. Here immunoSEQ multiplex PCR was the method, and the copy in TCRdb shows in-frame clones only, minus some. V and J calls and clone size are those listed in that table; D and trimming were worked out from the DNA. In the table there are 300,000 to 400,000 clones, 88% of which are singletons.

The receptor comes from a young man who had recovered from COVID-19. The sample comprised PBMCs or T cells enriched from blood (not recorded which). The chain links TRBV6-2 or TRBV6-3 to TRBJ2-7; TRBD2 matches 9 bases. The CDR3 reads CASSYGGGAEQYF. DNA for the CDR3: TGTGCCAGCAGTTACGGCGGGGGGGCTGAGCAGTACTTC.